There are many counts of the clone carrying this TCR beta chain. Its specificity is unknown. TCRdb reanalysed the reads using MiXCR and keeps one entry per CDR3 protein. The sample yields about a million distinct CDR3 sequences, roughly 30% seen once. The sample belongs to a study of T cell repertoires in cytomegalovirus infection. In the study overall: Public TCR beta signatures were indicative of both CMV infection and a matching HLA type. Study results and limitations: CMV-specific TCR beta clonotypes restricted by HLA-C were the ones dominating the ex vivo response.

This CDR3 is 18 amino acids long. Germline assignment: CDR1 SGHNT and CDR2 YENEEA. Losses at the gene ends were 6 bases for V and 5 bases for J; bases not matched to a gene: 16. This TCR was recovered from a human donor in good health (CMV status not recorded). Some clones in this sample may be carry-over from other donors' samples. The chain uses TRBV11-3 and TRBJ2-2, with 9 bases matching TRBD2. The sequenced sample was cultured CD8+ T cells from PBMCs, obtained from culture after CMV antigen stimulation. CDR3 bases: TGTGCCAGCAGTTCGCCGGGGCTAGCGGGGTTTGGGACCGGGGAGCTGTTTTTT. The encoded protein is CASSSPGLAGFGTGELFF.